This T cell receptor beta chain stems from a study of beta chain features in type 1 diabetes. Study outcomes and limitations: Naive, central memory and Treg TCRB repertoires seemed to resemble each other more closely in patients than they did in healthy donors. The VDJ junctions of type 1 diabetes patients carried fewer insertions and more deletions. Moderate but significant shortening of TCRB CDR3s was recorded in all four CD4+ subsets from Type 1 diabetes patients. Although PCR might favor shorter templates, it would do so equally in patients and controls.

Of the isolated RNA, all was reverse transcribed, and so the sequenced material was expressed TCRB transcripts. The average read count of naive, central memory and regulatory T cell samples was about 3.3 million. Profiling relied on immunoSEQ multiplex PCR, and the TCRdb table lists in-frame clones only, not all of them. In the table there are a few hundred thousand clones, approximately 10% of which are singletons. The sample holds a few counts of this clone. The antigen is not known. The length of the CDR3 is 18 residues. Germline V gives CDR1 SGHDT, CDR2 YYEEEE. The ends were cut back, 3 bases at V and 0 bases at J, with 16 bases in the middle.

The sample comprised naive CD4+ T cells from blood. The sequence came from a man aged 25-40 years with type 1 diabetes. The gene calls are TRBV5-6 and TRBJ2-6, with D possibly TRBD2 on 7 matching bases. The CDR3 region has the DNA TGTGCCAGCAGCTCCCGTGCGGGGGCGTTCTCTGGGGCCAACGTCCTGACTTTC. Its protein is CASSSRAGAFSGANVLTF.